Listed below are T cell receptor beta chains from one sample, sequenced in a study of cytomegalovirus exposure and HLA in healthy donors. Sequenced by immunoSEQ multiplex PCR; TCRdb stores in-frame clones only, minus some. The sample has fewer than 150,000 clones, around 86% seen once. Sequencing input: PBMCs. The receptors stem from a man between 18 and 29 years old in good health and CMV-seronegative. Both conserved end residues are part of each CDR3. D genes are given only for firm matches. Size values are once, few and many counts, or a class for expanded clones, and some rows have none.

d_call j_call v_call clone_size cdr3_nt cdr3_aa
NA TRBJ2-1 TRBV21-1 once TGTGCCAGCCCCGGGACTAGCGGATCCAATGAGCAGTTCTTC CASPGTSGSNEQFF
TRBD2 TRBJ2-2 TRBV7-6 NA TGTGCCAGCAGCCCGACTAGCGGGGGGCCGAACACCGGGGAGCTGTTTTTT CASSPTSGGPNTGELFF
NA TRBJ2-3 TRBV4-1 NA TGCGCCAGCAGCCAAGTCAACACAGATACGCAGTATTTT CASSQVNTDTQYF
NA TRBJ1-4 TRBV4-2 few TGTGCCAGCAGCCAAGGTGGGCAGGGTGAAAAACTGTTTTTT CASSQGGQGEKLFF
NA TRBJ2-1 TRBV6-5 once TGTGCCAGCAGTTACTCGAGGGCTAGCGTCGAGCAGTTCTTC CASSYSRASVEQFF
NA TRBJ1-4 TRBV6-5 NA TGTGCCAGCAGTTATAACAGGGCTAATGAAAAACTGTTTTTT CASSYNRANEKLFF
NA TRBJ1-2 TRBV7-9 NA TGTGCCAGCAACTTACAGGGCTCTACTTATGGCTACACCTTC CASNLQGSTYGYTF
TRBD2 TRBJ2-5 TRBV11-3 NA TGTGCCAGCAGCCCCGGACTAGCGGGAGGAGGTGAGACCCAGTACTTC CASSPGLAGGGETQYF
TRBD2 TRBJ2-7 TRBV28 few TGTGCCAGCACCCTTGTAGCGGGGGGCACCCACGAGCAGTACTTC CASTLVAGGTHEQYF
NA TRBJ1-5 TRBV28 NA TGTGCCAGCAGTTTAAAGTTTGGGGAGGGGCCCCAGCATTTT CASSLKFGEGPQHF
TRBD2 TRBJ2-5 TRBV18 NA TGTGCCAGCTCACCCCTACAACTAGCGGGGGGACAAGAGACCCAGTACTTC CASSPLQLAGGQETQYF
NA TRBJ1-5 TRBV6-1 NA TGTGCCAGCAGCGCTACAGGGAAGGGACAGCCCCAGCATTTT CASSATGKGQPQHF
TRBD1 TRBJ2-3 TRBV6-5 once TGTGCCAGCAGTTACTCAGGGGGCGCAGATACGCAGTATTTT CASSYSGGADTQYF
TRBD1 TRBJ2-7 TRBV27 NA TGTGCCAGCAGTTTGTCCTCGACAGGGTCCTACGAGCAGTACTTC CASSLSSTGSYEQYF
NA TRBJ1-1 TRBV30 NA TGTGCCTGGAGTAGGTCCGGGGGCACTGAAGCTTTCTTT CAWSRSGGTEAFF
TRBD1 TRBJ1-2 TRBV7-9 NA TGTGCCAGCAGCTTGCCGGGGACAGGGGAGGGTTTGAATGGCTACACCTTC CASSLPGTGEGLNGYTF
TRBD1 TRBJ1-1 TRBV9 NA TGTGCCAGCAGCGTAGATCTTAGGGGACAGGGAGATTACACTGAAGCTTTCTTT CASSVDLRGQGDYTEAFF
TRBD1 TRBJ2-7 TRBV2 once TGTGCCAGCAGCCGGGACAGGGACTACGAGCAGTACTTC CASSRDRDYEQYF
NA TRBJ1-5 TRBV19 NA TGTGCCAGTAGGGACAGTCTCTATAGCAATCAGCCCCAGCATTTT CASRDSLYSNQPQHF
TRBD1 TRBJ1-2 TRBV27 few TGTGCCAGCAGACAGGGGGCTTATGGCTACACCTTC CASRQGAYGYTF
TRBD1 TRBJ2-7 TRBV2 few TGTGCCAGCAGGGGACAGCACACCTACGAGCAGTACTTC CASRGQHTYEQYF
NA TRBJ2-1 TRBV5-1 NA TGCGCCAGCAGCTTGGAGCGAACCTCCTACAATGAGCAGTTCTTC CASSLERTSYNEQFF
TRBD1 TRBJ2-7 TRBV6-1 NA TGTGCCAGCAGTTCCCGGGACAGGGCTTACGAGCAGTACTTC CASSSRDRAYEQYF